This TCR beta chain was documented in a study of human T cells and chemical hapten exposure. Study findings and constraints: Following DPC sensitization, TCRs present above 1 in 1000 frequency showed no change.

Each CDR3 protein is one row after TCRdb ran MiXCR on the RACE reads. The table has about 98,000 distinct CDR3 sequences, about 10% seen once. Specified time point: pre-sensitization, week 0. Treatment: therapeutic diphenylcyclopropenone sensitization with weekly scalp DPC. Whole blood, unfractionated, served as the material for total RNA extraction. This clonotype was detected only a few times. As yet, its antigen is unknown. V dropped 3 bases and J dropped 2 bases, with 19 bases sitting between them. This CDR3 contains 17 residues. CDR1 and CDR2 (germline): MGHRA, YSYEKL. The sequence was collected from a woman in her sixties or seventies with alopecia areata. Some clones in this sample may be carry-over from other donors' samples. The input for sequencing was whole blood, taken in connection with sensitization to the hapten diphenylcyclopropenone (DPC). This sequence joins TRBV4-1 and TRBJ1-2; D perhaps matches TRBD1 (5 bases). The CDR3 protein is CASSHVMKGPENYGYTF. As DNA, the CDR3 is TGCGCCAGCAGCCACGTAATGAAGGGACCGGAGAACTATGGCTACACCTTC.